This entry lists 16 T cell receptor beta chains sequenced from one sample in a study of OX40 agonist ivuxolimab in advanced cancers. Assay: immunoSEQ multiplex PCR; the TCRdb copy retains only in-frame clones and omits some. Here the sample spans tens of thousands of clones, around 87% being singletons. The material sequenced was CD4+ or CD8+ T cells sorted from blood, taken in a trial of the OX40 agonist ivuxolimab. The receptor source for this set is an adult with an advanced solid tumor such as melanoma, head and neck, liver or kidney cancer.

This clone was recorded once. The chain has TRBV25-1 and TRBJ1-2; D unresolved. The germline CDR1 and CDR2 sequences are MGHDK and SYGVNS. V lost 1 base, J lost 4 bases, and 1 base lay in between. The CDR3 sequence is 11 residues long. In DNA form, the CDR3 reads TGTGCCAGCAGTGAATTCTATGGCTACACCTTC. Its translation is CASSEFYGYTF.

With respect to this clone: Other DNA sequences within the sample encode an identical CDR3. This chain uses TRBV19 with TRBJ1-5; TRBD1 aligns across 8 bases. Germline values: CDR1 LNHDA, CDR2 SQIVND (reference sequence). This CDR3 comprises 14 residues. J was trimmed by 4 bases and V by 7 bases; bases with no gene match: 6. The CDR3 DNA sequence: TGTGCCAGTACGGACAGGGTAGGTAATCAGCCCCAGCATTTT. It yields the protein CASTDRVGNQPQHF.

V and J are TRBV7-2 and TRBJ1-6; maybe TRBD1 (5 bases). Germline lookup yields CDR1 SGHTA and CDR2 FQGNSA. CDR3 length: 18 amino acids. Trimming removed 1 base from V and 0 bases from J, with 13 bases in between. The CDR3 DNA reads as TGTGCCAGCAGCTTAGACAGGTCTAGGGGCTCCTATAATTCACCCCTCCACTTT. Translating it yields CASSLDRSRGSYNSPLHF.

The chain recombines TRBV9 with TRBJ2-1, with a tentative D call TRBD2 (9 bases). Germline V gene data show CDR1 as SGDLS and CDR2 as YYNGEE. Trimming left V 0 bases short and J 9 bases short, with 16 bases between. This CDR3 is 15 amino acids long. This chain's CDR3 is CASSVGTGTSLEQFF. In nucleotides, the CDR3 is TGTGCCAGCAGCGTAGGGACAGGGACTAGCCTTGAGCAGTTCTTC.

The rearrangement links TRBV28 to TRBJ1-2; TRBD1 aligns across 8 bases. Germline CDR1 is MDHEN and CDR2 is SYDVKM. The V segment lost 6 bases and the J segment 8 bases; nucleotides outside the gene matches: 8. The CDR3 runs to 13 residues. CDR3 bases: TGTGCCAGCAGACCGGACAGGGTTTCAGGCTACACCTTC. It yields the protein CASRPDRVSGYTF.

This chain joins TRBV18 and TRBJ2-3; 14 nucleotides line up with TRBD2. The trim removed 3 bases at V and 4 bases at J, leaving 3 bases unmatched. Germline V gene sequence: CDR1 KGHSH, CDR2 LQKENI. The CDR3 sequence is 16 residues long. CDR3 in DNA: TGTGCCAGCTCACCCCGGACTAGCGGGGGGTCAGATACGCAGTATTTT. This encodes CASSPRTSGGSDTQYF.

The V and J genes are TRBV6-6 and TRBJ2-1, with 7 bases lining up with TRBD1. V was clipped by 6 bases and J by 6 bases; unmatched bases: 8. This CDR3 is 14 amino acids long. Germline V lookup: CDR1 MNHNY, CDR2 SVGAGI (reference sequence). Written as DNA, the CDR3 is TGTGCCAGCAGACCGACAGGGAATGTCAATGAGCAGTTCTTC. Translating it yields CASRPTGNVNEQFF.

In DNA, the CDR3 is TGTGCCAGCAGTTACCACCCGGGACAACCCACAGATACGCAGTATTTT. Its translation: CASSYHPGQPTDTQYF. The chain couples TRBV6-6 to TRBJ2-3; a weak D match, TRBD1 (6 bases). CDR1 and CDR2 from the germline V gene are MNHNY and SVGAGI (reference sequence). CDR3 size: 16 residues. The ends were cut back, 2 bases at V and 2 bases at J, with 14 bases in the middle.

The V gene is TRBV7-2, the J gene TRBJ1-4; 8 bases fit TRBD1. This CDR3 spans 15 amino acids. Germline V gene sequence: CDR1 SGHTA, CDR2 FQGNSA. The junction had 9 bases not matched to a gene; V was cut back by 4 bases and J by 8 bases. This chain's CDR3 is CASSSLGQAGEKLFF. The CDR3 DNA is TGTGCCAGCAGCTCCCTGGGACAGGCGGGAGAAAAACTGTTTTTT.

This clone came up once. This sequence joins TRBV18 and TRBJ2-3, with 7 nucleotides matching TRBD2. The germline gives CDR1 KGHSH, CDR2 LQKENI. Trimming took 3 bases from V and 9 from J; bases not matched to a gene: 9. The CDR3 contains 14 residues. The DNA of the CDR3 is TGTGCCAGCTCACCCGGCGGGGAGGGTATAACGCAGTATTTT. It codes for CASSPGGEGITQYF.

This chain links TRBV4-1 with TRBJ2-5; D is undetermined. Between the trimmed V and J ends, which lost 0 bases and 4 bases, there was a span of 9 bases. Looked up from germline, CDR1 is MGHRA and CDR2 is YSYEKL. CDR3 length equals 14 residues. CDR3 DNA sequence: TGCGCCAGCAGCCAAGAGCCTAGTTCAGAGACCCAGTACTTC. Protein: CASSQEPSSETQYF.

This clone appeared once. This chain joins TRBV5-1 and TRBJ2-2; 10 bases are a match to TRBD2. The V segment lost 0 bases and the J segment 4 bases; nucleotides outside the gene matches: 3. The V gene's germline CDR1 is SGHRS and CDR2 YFSETQ. The CDR3 covers 16 residues. The CDR3 sequence: CASSLGLAGVTGELFF. The CDR3 region has the DNA TGCGCCAGCAGCTTGGGGCTAGCGGGAGTCACCGGGGAGCTGTTTTTT.

This chain joins TRBV18 and TRBJ2-7, with 8 bases that match TRBD1. After removal of 4 bases from V and 2 bases from J, the junction contained 7 bases not matched to a gene. The CDR3 contains 15 residues. The germline gives CDR1 KGHSH, CDR2 LQKENI. DNA of the CDR3: TGTGCCAGCTCACACGACAGGGGTCGACCCTACGAGCAGTACTTC. This encodes CASSHDRGRPYEQYF.

This chain uses TRBV30 with TRBJ1-1; D uncertain. The CDR3 has 12 amino acids. V shed 4 bases and J shed 1 base, with 7 bases lying between them. CDR1 and CDR2 (germline): GTSNPN, SVGIG (reference sequence). The CDR3 reads CAWNPQNTEAFF. DNA for the CDR3: TGTGCCTGGAACCCGCAGAACACTGAAGCTTTCTTT.

The chain links TRBV9 to TRBJ2-3; D may match TRBD1 or TRBD2 (5 bases each). CDR1 and CDR2 (germline): SGDLS, YYNGEE. V was trimmed by 5 bases and J by 0 bases, leaving 13 bases between them. The CDR3 is 15 amino acids. CDR3 protein: CASSHRGRSTDTQYF. The CDR3 coding sequence is TGTGCCAGCAGTCATCGGGGACGTAGCACAGATACGCAGTATTTT.

The chain is built from TRBV9 and TRBJ2-7, with 8 bases aligning to TRBD1. The CDR3 has 15 amino acids. The trim removed 2 bases at V and 2 bases at J, leaving 6 bases unmatched. CDR1 is SGDLS, CDR2 YYNGEE, per germline. CDR3 loop: CASSVGWTGTYEQYF. The CDR3, as DNA: TGTGCCAGCAGCGTGGGCTGGACAGGGACCTACGAGCAGTACTTC.